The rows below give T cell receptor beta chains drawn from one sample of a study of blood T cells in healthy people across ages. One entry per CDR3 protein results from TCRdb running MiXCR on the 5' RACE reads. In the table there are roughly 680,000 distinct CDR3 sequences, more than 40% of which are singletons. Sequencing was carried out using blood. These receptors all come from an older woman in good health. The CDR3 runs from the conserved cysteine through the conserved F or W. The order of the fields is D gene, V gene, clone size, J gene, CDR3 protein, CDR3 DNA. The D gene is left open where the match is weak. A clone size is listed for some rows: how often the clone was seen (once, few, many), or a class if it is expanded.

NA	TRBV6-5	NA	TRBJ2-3	CASRWAGLSTDTQYF	TGTGCCAGCAGGTGGGCGGGCCTAAGCACAGATACGCAGTATTTT
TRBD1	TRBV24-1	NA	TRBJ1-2	CATSDRSGYTF	TGTGCCACCTCGGACAGGAGTGGCTACACCTTC
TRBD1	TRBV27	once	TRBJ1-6	CASSLRFGPYGQGVDSPLHF	TGTGCCAGCAGTTTACGATTCGGTCCATACGGACAGGGGGTGGATTCACCCCTCCACTTT
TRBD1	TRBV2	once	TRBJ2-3	CASSGTGGKSSDTQYF	TGTGCCAGCAGTGGGACAGGGGGCAAATCATCAGATACGCAGTATTTT
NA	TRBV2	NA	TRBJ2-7	CANTGFYEQYF	TGTGCCAACACTGGATTCTACGAGCAGTACTTC
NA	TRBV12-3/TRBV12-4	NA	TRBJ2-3	CASSPGRITDTQYF	TGTGCCAGCAGCCCGGGACGAATAACAGATACGCAGTATTTT
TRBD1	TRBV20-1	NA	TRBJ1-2	CSAPDNTGDAYGYTF	TGCAGTGCTCCAGATAACACAGGGGACGCCTATGGCTACACCTTC
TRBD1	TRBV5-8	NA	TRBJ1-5	CASSPGTGLFHGPQHF	TGTGCCAGCAGCCCGGGGACAGGGTTATTCCATGGGCCCCAGCATTTT
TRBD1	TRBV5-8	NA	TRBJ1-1	CASSLYAGTAQAFF	TGTGCCAGCAGCTTGTACGCTGGGACAGCCCAAGCTTTCTTT
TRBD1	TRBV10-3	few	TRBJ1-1	CAIRNWTGGAWNTEAFF	TGTGCCATCAGAAATTGGACAGGGGGCGCGTGGAACACTGAAGCTTTCTTT
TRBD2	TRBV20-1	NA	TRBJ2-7	CSARDTGTSEEQYF	TGCAGTGCTAGAGATACCGGGACTAGCGAAGAGCAGTACTTC
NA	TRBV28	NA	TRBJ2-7	CASSLGTGRSSYEQYF	TGTGCCAGCAGTTTAGGAACAGGGAGGAGCTCCTACGAGCAGTACTTC
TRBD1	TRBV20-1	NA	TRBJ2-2	CSAKLDRVPTGELFF	TGCAGTGCTAAATTGGACAGGGTCCCCACCGGGGAGCTGTTTTTT
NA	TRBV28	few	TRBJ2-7	CASSSWTGSYEQYF	TGTGCCAGCAGTTCCTGGACCGGGTCCTACGAGCAGTACTTC
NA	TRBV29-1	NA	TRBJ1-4	CSVRPGGPVANEKLFF	TGCAGCGTCCGTCCGGGGGGCCCTGTCGCTAATGAAAAACTGTTTTTT
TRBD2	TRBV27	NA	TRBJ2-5	CAILQGSQTSGRAYTIQETQYF	TGTGCCATTCTACAGGGGTCCCAGACTAGCGGGAGGGCCTACACCATCCAAGAGACCCAGTACTTC
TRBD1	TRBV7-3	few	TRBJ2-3	CASSYQTGDTQYF	TGTGCCAGCAGCTACCAGACAGGGGATACGCAGTATTTT
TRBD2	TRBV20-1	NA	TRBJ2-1	CSAGILESGRAAYEQFF	TGCAGTGCTGGAATACTTGAAAGCGGGAGGGCCGCCTATGAGCAGTTCTTC
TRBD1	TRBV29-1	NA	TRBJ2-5	CSGATGLMETQYF	TGCAGCGGAGCGACAGGGCTGATGGAGACCCAGTACTTC
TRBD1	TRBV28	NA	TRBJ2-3	CASSGTGGSTDTLYF	TGTGCCAGCAGTGGGACAGGGGGATCGACAGATACGCTGTATTTT
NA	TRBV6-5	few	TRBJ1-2	CASSSELNYGYTF	TGTGCCAGCAGTTCCGAACTAAACTATGGCTACACCTTC
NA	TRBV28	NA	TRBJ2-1	CASRRQSYNEQFF	TGTGCCAGCCGACGACAGTCCTACAATGAGCAGTTCTTC
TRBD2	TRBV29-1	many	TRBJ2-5	CSVGTSGSWQETQYF	TGCAGCGTTGGGACTAGCGGGAGTTGGCAAGAGACCCAGTACTTC
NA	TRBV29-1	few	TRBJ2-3	CSVGLGASTDTQYF	TGCAGCGTTGGTTTAGGGGCTAGCACAGATACGCAGTATTTT
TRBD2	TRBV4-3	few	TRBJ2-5	CASSHPSEPGLAGDETQYF	TGCGCCAGCAGCCATCCTAGCGAACCGGGACTAGCGGGAGATGAGACCCAGTACTTC
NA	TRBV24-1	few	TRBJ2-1	CATSDPARGGEQFF	TGTGCCACCAGTGATCCCGCCAGGGGCGGTGAGCAGTTCTTC
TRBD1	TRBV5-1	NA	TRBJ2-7	CASSFGQGYPYSYNEQYF	TGCGCCAGCAGCTTCGGACAGGGGTACCCTTACTCCTACAATGAGCAGTACTTC
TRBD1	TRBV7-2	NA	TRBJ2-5	CASSLMGTDQETQYF	TGTGCCAGCAGCCTAATGGGGACAGATCAAGAGACCCAGTACTTC
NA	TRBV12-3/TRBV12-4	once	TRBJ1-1	CASRVFHAMNTEAFF	TGTGCCAGCAGGGTCTTTCACGCGATGAACACTGAAGCTTTCTTT
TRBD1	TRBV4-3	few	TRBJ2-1	CASSRGGDRGRVEQFF	TGCGCCAGCAGCCGGGGAGGGGACAGGGGGCGAGTTGAGCAGTTCTTC